This TCR beta chain was recorded in a study of T cell responses to AZD1222 COVID-19 vaccine. Broader study findings: The donor group comprised mostly white British people and more females; the analysis possibly underestimated clonal diversity. Only 5 to 7 individuals given AZD1222 were seropositive at baseline.

Method: immunoSEQ multiplex PCR; TCRdb's copy keeps in-frame clones and lacks some. The sample carries some 150,000 clones, 90% recorded once. On this clone itself: Its antigen is undetermined.

Trimming took off 2 bases at V and 4 bases at J, with 11 bases between the two ends. Germline CDR1 reads MDHEN; CDR2 reads SYDVKM. This CDR3 has 14 residues. The rearrangement uses TRBV28 and TRBJ1-2; tentative D call: TRBD1 (5 bases). The source is an adult in good health. The input for sequencing was peripheral blood, taken on day 0 of AZD1222 vaccination. The CDR3, as DNA: TGTGCCAGCAGTTTACCAGGGTGGGGCTATGGCTACACCTTC. Amino acids: CASSLPGWGYGYTF.